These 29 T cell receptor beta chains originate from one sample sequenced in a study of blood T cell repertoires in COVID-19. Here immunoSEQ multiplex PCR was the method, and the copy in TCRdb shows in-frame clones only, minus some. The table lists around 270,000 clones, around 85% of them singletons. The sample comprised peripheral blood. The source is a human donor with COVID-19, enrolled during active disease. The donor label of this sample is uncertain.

The CDR3 is CASSLAWTSGSSGNEQFF. The CDR3 nucleotides are TGTGCCAGCAGCTTAGCGTGGACTAGCGGGAGTTCGGGGAATGAGCAGTTCTTC. This chain links TRBV7-8 with TRBJ2-1, with TRBD2 identical over 13 bases. The CDR3 is made up of 18 amino acids. The germline V gene encodes CDR1 SGHVS and CDR2 FQNEAQ. V was clipped by 0 bases and J by 7 bases; unmatched bases: 9.

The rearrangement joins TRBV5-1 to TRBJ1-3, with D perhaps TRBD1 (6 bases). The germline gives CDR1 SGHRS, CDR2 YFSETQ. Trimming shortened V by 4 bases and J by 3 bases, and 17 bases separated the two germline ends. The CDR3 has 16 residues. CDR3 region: CASSPGGAGLGNTIYF. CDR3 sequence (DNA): TGCGCCAGCAGCCCGGGGGGGGCTGGGCTTGGAAACACCATATATTTT.

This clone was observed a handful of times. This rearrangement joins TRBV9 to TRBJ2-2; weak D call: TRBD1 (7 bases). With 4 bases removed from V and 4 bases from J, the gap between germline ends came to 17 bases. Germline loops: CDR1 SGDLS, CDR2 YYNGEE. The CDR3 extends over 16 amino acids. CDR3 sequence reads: CASSPRGDSGTGELFF. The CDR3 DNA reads TGTGCCAGCAGCCCCAGGGGGGACTCGGGCACCGGGGAGCTGTTTTTT.

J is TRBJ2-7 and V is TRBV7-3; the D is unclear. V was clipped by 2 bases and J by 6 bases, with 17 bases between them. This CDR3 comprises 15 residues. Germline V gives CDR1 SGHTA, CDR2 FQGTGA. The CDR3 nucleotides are TGTGCCAGCAGCTTATCCCTAGTACTCCTGTCCGAGCAGTACTTC. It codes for CASSLSLVLLSEQYF.

CDR3 DNA: TGTGCCAGCAGCTTAGTGGGGGCGGTTGGCAATCAGCCCCAGCATTTT. Amino acids: CASSLVGAVGNQPQHF. The genes are TRBV7-2 and TRBJ1-5, with D maybe TRBD1 (6 bases). Germline V gene data show CDR1 as SGHTA and CDR2 as FQGNSA. CDR3 length: 16 residues. V was clipped by 1 base and J by 2 bases, with 12 bases between them.

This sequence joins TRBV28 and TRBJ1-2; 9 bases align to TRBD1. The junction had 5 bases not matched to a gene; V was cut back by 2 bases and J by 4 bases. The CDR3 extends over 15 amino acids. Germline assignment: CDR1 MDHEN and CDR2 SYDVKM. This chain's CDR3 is CASSLNDRGSYGYTF. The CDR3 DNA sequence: TGTGCCAGCAGTTTAAATGACAGGGGGTCCTATGGCTACACCTTC.

The CDR3 sequence: CAWRITGGAGAFF. CDR3 coding DNA: TGTGCCTGGAGGATCACAGGGGGCGCGGGTGCTTTCTTT. The chain combines TRBV30 with TRBJ1-1; the match to TRBD1 covers 9 bases. Germline CDR1 GTSNPN, CDR2 SVGIG (reference sequence). The CDR3 sequence is 13 residues long. Trimming took 3 bases from V and 11 from J; bases not matched to a gene: 10.

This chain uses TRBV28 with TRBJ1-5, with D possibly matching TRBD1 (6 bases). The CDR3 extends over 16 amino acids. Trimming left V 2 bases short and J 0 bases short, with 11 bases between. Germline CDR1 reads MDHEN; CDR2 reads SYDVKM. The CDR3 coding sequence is TGTGCCAGCAGTTTAGTCAGGGGTAGTAGCAATCAGCCCCAGCATTTT. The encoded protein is CASSLVRGSSNQPQHF. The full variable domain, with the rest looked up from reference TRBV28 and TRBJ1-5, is DVKVTQSSRYLVKRTGEKVFLECVQDMDHENMFWYRQDPGLGLRLIYFSYDVKMKEKGDIPEGYSVSREKKERFSLILESASTNQTSMYLCASSLVRGSSNQPQHFGDGTRLSIL.

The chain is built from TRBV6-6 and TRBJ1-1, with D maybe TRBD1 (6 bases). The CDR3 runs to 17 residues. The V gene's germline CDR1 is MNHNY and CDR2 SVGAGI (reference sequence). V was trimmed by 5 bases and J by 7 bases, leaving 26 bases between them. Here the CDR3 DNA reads TGTGCCAGCAGTCCCTTCCCGTCTACGACAGGATTATATGAAGCTTTCTTT. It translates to CASSPFPSTTGLYEAFF.

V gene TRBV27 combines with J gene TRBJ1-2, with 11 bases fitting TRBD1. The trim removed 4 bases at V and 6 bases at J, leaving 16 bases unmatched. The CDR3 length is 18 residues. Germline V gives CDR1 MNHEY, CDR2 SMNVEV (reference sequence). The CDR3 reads CASSSLGYGGTGGNGYTF. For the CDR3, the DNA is TGTGCCAGCAGTTCATTGGGATATGGCGGGACAGGGGGAAATGGCTACACCTTC.

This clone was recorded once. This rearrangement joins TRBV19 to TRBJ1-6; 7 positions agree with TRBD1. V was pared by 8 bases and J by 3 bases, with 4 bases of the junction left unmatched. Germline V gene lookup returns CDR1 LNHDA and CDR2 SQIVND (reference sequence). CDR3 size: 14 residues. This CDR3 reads CASGRDSYNSPLHF. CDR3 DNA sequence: TGTGCCAGTGGCCGGGACAGCTATAATTCACCCCTCCACTTT.

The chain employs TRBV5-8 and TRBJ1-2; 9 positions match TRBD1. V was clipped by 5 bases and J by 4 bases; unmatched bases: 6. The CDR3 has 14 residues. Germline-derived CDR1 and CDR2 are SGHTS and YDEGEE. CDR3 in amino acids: CASRTGTGLYGYTF. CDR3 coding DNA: TGTGCCAGCAGAACCGGGACAGGGCTCTATGGCTACACCTTC.

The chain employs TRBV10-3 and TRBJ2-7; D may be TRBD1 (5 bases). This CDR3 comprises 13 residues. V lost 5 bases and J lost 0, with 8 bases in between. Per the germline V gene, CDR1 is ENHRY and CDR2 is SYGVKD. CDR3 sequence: CAISLDSSYEQYF. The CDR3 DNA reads TGTGCCATCAGTTTAGACAGCTCCTACGAGCAGTACTTC.

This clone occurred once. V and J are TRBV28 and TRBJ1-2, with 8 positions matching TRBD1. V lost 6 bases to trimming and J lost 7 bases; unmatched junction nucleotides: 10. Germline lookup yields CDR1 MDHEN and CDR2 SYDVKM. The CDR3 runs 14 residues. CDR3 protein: CASSSRQGAGGYTF. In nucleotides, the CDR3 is TGTGCCAGCAGCTCCCGGCAGGGGGCAGGTGGCTACACCTTC.

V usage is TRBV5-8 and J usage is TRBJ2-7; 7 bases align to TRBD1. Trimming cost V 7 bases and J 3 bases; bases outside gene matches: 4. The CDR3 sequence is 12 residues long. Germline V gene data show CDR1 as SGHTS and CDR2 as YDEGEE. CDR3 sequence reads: CASGYRGYEQYF. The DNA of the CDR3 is TGTGCCAGCGGCTACAGGGGCTACGAGCAGTACTTC.

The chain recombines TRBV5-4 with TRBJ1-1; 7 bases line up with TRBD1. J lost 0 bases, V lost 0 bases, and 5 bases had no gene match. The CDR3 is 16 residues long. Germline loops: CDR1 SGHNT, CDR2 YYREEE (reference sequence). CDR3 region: CASSLAGGTMNTEAFF. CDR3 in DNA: TGTGCCAGCAGCTTGGCAGGGGGGACCATGAACACTGAAGCTTTCTTT.

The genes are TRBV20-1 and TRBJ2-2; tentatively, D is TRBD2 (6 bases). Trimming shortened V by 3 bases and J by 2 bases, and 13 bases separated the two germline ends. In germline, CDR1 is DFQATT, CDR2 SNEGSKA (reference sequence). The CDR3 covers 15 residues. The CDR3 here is CSASELGLNTGELFF. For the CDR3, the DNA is TGCAGTGCTAGTGAACTGGGACTTAACACCGGGGAGCTGTTTTTT.

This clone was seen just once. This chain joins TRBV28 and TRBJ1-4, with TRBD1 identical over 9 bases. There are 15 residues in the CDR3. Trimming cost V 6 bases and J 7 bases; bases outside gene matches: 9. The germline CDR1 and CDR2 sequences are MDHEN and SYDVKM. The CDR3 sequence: CASRTPGTGPEKLFF. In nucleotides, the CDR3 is TGTGCCAGCAGGACGCCCGGGACAGGGCCTGAAAAACTGTTTTTT.

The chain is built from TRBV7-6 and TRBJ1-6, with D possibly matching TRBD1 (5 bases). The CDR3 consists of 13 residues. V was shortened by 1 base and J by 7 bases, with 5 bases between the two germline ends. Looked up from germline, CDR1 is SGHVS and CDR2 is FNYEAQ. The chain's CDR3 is CASSLEGNSPLHF. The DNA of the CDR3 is TGTGCCAGCAGCTTAGAGGGGAATTCACCCCTCCACTTT. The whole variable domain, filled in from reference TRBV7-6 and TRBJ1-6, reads GAGVSQSPRYKVTKRGQDVALRCDPISGHVSLYWYRQALGQGPEFLTYFNYEAQQDKSGLPNDRFSAERPEGSISTLTIQRTEQRDSAMYRCASSLEGNSPLHFGNGTRLTVT.

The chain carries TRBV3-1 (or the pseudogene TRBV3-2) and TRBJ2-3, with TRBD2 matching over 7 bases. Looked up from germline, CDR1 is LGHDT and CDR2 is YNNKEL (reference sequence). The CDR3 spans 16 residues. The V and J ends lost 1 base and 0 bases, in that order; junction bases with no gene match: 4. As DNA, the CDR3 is TGTGCCAGCAGCCAAGCTAGCGGCGAAAGCACAGATACGCAGTATTTT. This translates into CASSQASGESTDTQYF.

The CDR3 spells CASSYDGGGGQPQHF. As DNA, the CDR3 is TGTGCCAGCAGTTACGATGGGGGGGGTGGGCAGCCCCAGCATTTT. The chain couples TRBV6-6 to TRBJ1-5; D may be TRBD1 (5 bases). CDR3 length equals 15 residues. Deletions cut 2 bases from V and 7 bases from J, with 15 bases between. Germline lookup yields CDR1 MNHNY and CDR2 SVGAGI (reference sequence).

The CDR3 here is CASSRQGATAEAFF. The DNA for the CDR3 is TGTGCCAGTAGTCGACAGGGGGCGACCGCTGAAGCTTTCTTT. The chain has TRBV19 and TRBJ1-1; 10 nucleotides agree with TRBD1. V shed 5 bases and J 6 bases; nucleotides not matched to a gene: 6. The CDR3 runs to 14 residues. Germline lookup yields CDR1 LNHDA and CDR2 SQIVND (reference sequence).

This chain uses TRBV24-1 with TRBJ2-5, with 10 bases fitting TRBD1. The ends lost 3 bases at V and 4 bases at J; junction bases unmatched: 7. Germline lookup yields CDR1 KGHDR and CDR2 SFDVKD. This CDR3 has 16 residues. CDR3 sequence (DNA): TGTGCCACCAGTGATCCTTACCGGGACAGGGGAGAGACCCAGTACTTC. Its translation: CATSDPYRDRGETQYF.

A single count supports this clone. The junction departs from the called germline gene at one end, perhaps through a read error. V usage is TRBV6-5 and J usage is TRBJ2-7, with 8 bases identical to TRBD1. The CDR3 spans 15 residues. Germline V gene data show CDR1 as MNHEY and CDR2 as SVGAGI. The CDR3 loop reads CASSNSGTGNYEQYF. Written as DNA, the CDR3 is TGTGCCAGCAGTAACTCCGGGACAGGAAACTACGAGCAGTACTTC.

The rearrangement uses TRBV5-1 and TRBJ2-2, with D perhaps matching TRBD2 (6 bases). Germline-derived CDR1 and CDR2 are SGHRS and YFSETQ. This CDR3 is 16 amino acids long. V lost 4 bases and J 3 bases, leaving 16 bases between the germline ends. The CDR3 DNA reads TGCGCCAGCAGCCCCAGACCGGGAGAGTACACCGGGGAGCTGTTTTTT. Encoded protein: CASSPRPGEYTGELFF.

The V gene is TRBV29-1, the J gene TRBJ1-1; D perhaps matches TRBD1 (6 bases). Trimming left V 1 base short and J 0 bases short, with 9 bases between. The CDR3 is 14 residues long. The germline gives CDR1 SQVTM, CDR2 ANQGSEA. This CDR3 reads CSVEGQGMNTEAFF. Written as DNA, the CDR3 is TGCAGCGTTGAAGGCCAGGGGATGAACACTGAAGCTTTCTTT.

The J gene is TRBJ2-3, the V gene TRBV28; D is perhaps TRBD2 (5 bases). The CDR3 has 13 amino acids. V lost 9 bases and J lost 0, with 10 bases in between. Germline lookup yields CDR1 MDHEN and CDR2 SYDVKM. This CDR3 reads CASSRRSTDTQYF. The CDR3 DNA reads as TGTGCCAGTTCAAGGAGGAGCACAGATACGCAGTATTTT.

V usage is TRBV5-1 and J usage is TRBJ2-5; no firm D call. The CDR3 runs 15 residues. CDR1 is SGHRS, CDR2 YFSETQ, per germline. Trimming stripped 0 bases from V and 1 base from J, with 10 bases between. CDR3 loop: CASSLGVASQETQYF. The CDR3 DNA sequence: TGCGCCAGCAGCTTGGGGGTAGCATCCCAAGAGACCCAGTACTTC. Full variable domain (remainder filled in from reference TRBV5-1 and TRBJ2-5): KAGVTQTPRYLIKTRGQQVTLSCSPISGHRSVSWYQQTPGQGLQFLFEYFSETQRNKGNFPGRFSGRQFSNSRSEMNVSTLELGDSALYLCASSLGVASQETQYFGPGTRLLVL.

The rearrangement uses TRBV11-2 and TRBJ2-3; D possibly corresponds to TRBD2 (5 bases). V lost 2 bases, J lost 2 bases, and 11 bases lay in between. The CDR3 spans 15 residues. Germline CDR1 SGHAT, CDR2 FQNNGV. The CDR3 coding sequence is TGTGCCAGCAGCTTATTTGTGGGAGACACAGATACGCAGTATTTT. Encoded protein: CASSLFVGDTDTQYF. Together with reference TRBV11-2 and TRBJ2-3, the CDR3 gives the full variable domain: EAGVAQSPRYKIIEKRQSVAFWCNPISGHATLYWYQQILGQGPKLLIQFQNNGVVDDSQLPKDRFSAERLKGVDSTLKIQPAKLEDSAVYLCASSLFVGDTDTQYFGPGTRLTVL.